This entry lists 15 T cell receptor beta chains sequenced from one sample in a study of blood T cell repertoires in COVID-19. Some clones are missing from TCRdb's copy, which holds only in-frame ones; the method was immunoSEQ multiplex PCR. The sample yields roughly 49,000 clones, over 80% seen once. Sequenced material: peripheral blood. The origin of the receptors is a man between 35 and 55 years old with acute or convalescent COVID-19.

CDR3 amino acids: CASSALAGVSYNEQFF. The CDR3, as DNA: TGTGCCAGCAGCGCCCTAGCGGGAGTGAGCTACAATGAGCAGTTCTTC. This sequence joins TRBV2 and TRBJ2-1, with 10 positions matching TRBD2. The CDR3 spans 16 residues. CDR1 SNHLY and CDR2 FYNNEI come from the germline V gene. With V trimmed by 6 bases and J by 3 bases, 8 bases remained unmatched.

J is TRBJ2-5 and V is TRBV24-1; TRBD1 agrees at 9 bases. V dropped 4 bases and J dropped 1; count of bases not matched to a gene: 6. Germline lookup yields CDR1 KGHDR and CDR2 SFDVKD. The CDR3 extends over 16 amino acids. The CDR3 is CATSESGTGSQETQYF. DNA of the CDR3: TGTGCCACCAGTGAGTCCGGGACAGGGTCCCAAGAGACCCAGTACTTC.

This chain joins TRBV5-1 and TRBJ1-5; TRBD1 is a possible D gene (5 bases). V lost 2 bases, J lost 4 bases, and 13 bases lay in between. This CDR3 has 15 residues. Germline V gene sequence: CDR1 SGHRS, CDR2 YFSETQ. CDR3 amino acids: CASSLGAAPNQPQHF. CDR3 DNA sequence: TGCGCCAGCAGCTTAGGGGCAGCCCCTAATCAGCCCCAGCATTTT.

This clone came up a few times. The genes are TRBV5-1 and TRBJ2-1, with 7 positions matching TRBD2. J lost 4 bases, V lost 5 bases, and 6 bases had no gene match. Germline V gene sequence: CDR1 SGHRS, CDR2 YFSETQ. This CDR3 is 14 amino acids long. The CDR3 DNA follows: TGCGCCAGCAGGCTAGCGGAGTTGTACAATGAGCAGTTCTTC. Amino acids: CASRLAELYNEQFF.

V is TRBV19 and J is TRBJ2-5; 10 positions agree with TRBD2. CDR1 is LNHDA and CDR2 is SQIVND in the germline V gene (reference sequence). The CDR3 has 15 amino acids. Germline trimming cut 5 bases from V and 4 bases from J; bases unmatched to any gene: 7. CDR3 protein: CASSETSGFGETQYF. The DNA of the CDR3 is TGTGCCAGTAGTGAGACTAGCGGGTTCGGAGAGACCCAGTACTTC.

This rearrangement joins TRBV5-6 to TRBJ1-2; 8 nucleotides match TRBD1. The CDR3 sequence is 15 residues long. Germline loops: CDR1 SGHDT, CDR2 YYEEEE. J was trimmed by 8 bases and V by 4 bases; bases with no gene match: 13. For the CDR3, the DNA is TGTGCCAGCAGCCGCAATCGAGGACAGGGAAGAGGCTACACCTTC. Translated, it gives CASSRNRGQGRGYTF.

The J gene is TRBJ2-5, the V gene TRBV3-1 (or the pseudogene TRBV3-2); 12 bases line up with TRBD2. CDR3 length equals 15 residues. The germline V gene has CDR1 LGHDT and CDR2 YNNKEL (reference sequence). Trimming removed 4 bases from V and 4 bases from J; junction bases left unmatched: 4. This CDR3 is CASSRRLAGAETQYF. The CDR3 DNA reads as TGTGCCAGCAGCCGACGACTAGCGGGAGCAGAGACCCAGTACTTC.

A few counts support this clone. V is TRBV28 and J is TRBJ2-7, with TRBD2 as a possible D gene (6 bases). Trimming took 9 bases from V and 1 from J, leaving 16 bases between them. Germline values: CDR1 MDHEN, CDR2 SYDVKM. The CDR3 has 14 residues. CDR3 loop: CASRWAGRSYEQYF. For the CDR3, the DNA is TGTGCCAGTCGATGGGCGGGACGATCCTACGAGCAGTACTTC. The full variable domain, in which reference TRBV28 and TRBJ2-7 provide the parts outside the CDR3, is DVKVTQSSRYLVKRTGEKVFLECVQDMDHENMFWYRQDPGLGLRLIYFSYDVKMKEKGDIPEGYSVSREKKERFSLILESASTNQTSMYLCASRWAGRSYEQYFGPGTRLTVT.

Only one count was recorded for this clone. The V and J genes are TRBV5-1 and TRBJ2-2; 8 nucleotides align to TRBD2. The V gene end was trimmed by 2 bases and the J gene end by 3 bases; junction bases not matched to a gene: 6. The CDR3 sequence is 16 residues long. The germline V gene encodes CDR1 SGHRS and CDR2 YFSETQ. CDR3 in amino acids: CASSFPGGVYTGELFF. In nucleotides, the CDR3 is TGCGCCAGCAGCTTTCCCGGGGGGGTGTACACCGGGGAGCTGTTTTTT. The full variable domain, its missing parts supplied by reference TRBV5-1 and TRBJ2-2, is KAGVTQTPRYLIKTRGQQVTLSCSPISGHRSVSWYQQTPGQGLQFLFEYFSETQRNKGNFPGRFSGRQFSNSRSEMNVSTLELGDSALYLCASSFPGGVYTGELFFGEGSRLTVL.

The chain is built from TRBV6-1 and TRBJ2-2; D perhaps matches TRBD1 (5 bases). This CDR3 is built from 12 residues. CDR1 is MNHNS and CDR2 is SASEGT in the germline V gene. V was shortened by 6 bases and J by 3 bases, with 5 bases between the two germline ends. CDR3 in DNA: TGTGCCAGCAGGACAGACACCGGGGAGCTGTTTTTT. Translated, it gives CASRTDTGELFF.

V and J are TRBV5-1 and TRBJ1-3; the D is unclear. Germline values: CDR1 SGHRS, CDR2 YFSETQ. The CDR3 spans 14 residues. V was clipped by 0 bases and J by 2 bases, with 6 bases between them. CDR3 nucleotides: TGCGCCAGCAGCTTGGCACAGCCTGGAAACACCATATATTTT. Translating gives CASSLAQPGNTIYF.

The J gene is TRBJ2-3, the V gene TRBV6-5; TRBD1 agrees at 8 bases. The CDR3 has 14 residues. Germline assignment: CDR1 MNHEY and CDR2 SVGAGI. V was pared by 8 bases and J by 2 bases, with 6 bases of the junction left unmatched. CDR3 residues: CASRTGPLTDTQYF. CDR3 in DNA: TGTGCCAGCCGGACAGGGCCCCTCACAGATACGCAGTATTTT.

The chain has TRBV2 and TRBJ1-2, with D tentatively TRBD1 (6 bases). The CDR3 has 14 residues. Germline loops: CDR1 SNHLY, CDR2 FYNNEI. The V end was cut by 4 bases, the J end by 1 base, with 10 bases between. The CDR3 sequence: CASSVQGFNYGYTF. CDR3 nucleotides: TGTGCCAGCAGTGTTCAGGGGTTTAACTATGGCTACACCTTC.

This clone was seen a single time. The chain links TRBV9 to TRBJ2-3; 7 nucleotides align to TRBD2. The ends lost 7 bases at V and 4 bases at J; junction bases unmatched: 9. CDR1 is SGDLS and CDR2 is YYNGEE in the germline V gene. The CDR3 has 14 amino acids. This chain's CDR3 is CASSPAGFADTQYF. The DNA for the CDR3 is TGTGCCAGCTCCCCAGCGGGATTCGCAGATACGCAGTATTTT.

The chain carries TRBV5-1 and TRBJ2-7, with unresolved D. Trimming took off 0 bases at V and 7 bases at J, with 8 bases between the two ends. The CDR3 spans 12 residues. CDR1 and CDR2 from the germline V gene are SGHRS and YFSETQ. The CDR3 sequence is CASSLGESEQYF. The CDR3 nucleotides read TGCGCCAGCAGCTTGGGTGAGAGTGAGCAGTACTTC.